One sample yielded the 22 T cell receptor beta chains listed below, sequenced in a study of Ad26.COV2.S vaccination and SARS-CoV-2 variants. Here immunoSEQ multiplex PCR was the method, and the copy in TCRdb shows in-frame clones only, minus some. Of about 94,000 clones in the sample, 82% were seen once. The source material was peripheral blood, sampled after recovery from COVID-19. The receptors shown here come from a human donor who had recovered from COVID-19.

In regard to this clone: The junction does not match germline at one end; this may be a read error. This chain links TRBV6-5 with TRBJ1-4; D is perhaps TRBD1 (6 bases). CDR3 size: 12 residues. Germline V CDR1 and CDR2: MNHEY, SVGAGI. DNA of the CDR3: TGTGCCAGCAGTTCCGGCACAGGGTCCTGGATTTTT. This codes for CASSSGTGSWIF.

The chain combines TRBV5-1 with TRBJ2-1, with D unclear. V lost 1 base and J 4 bases, leaving 12 bases between the germline ends. This CDR3 has 15 amino acids. From germline, CDR1 is SGHRS and CDR2 YFSETQ. CDR3 DNA: TGCGCCAGCAGCTTGATAGTGGGAACATACAATGAGCAGTTCTTC. Protein: CASSLIVGTYNEQFF.

This clone was seen only once. V and J are TRBV7-2 and TRBJ2-7; D call uncertain. V lost 5 bases and J 1 base, leaving 15 bases between the germline ends. CDR3 length: 15 residues. Germline lookup yields CDR1 SGHTA and CDR2 FQGNSA. DNA of the CDR3: TGTGCCAGCAGCCCCGAAGGACGCCCGTCCTACGAGCAGTACTTC. Its protein is CASSPEGRPSYEQYF. The full variable domain, its missing parts supplied by reference TRBV7-2 and TRBJ2-7, is GAGVSQSPSNKVTEKGKDVELRCDPISGHTALYWYRQSLGQGLEFLIYFQGNSAPDKSGLPSDRFSAERTGGSVSTLTIQRTQQEDSAVYLCASSPEGRPSYEQYFGPGTRLTVT.

This rearrangement joins TRBV9 to TRBJ2-4; weak D call: TRBD1 (6 bases). There are 15 residues in the CDR3. Trimming stripped 3 bases from V and 1 base from J, with 11 bases between. Germline V gene data show CDR1 as SGDLS and CDR2 as YYNGEE. The CDR3 loop reads CASSGAGDAKNIQYF. DNA for the CDR3: TGTGCCAGCAGCGGCGCAGGGGATGCCAAAAACATTCAGTACTTC.

CDR3 in DNA: TGTGCCAGCAGCTTGGGACGTGCGAACACCGGGGAGCTGTTTTTT. Translated, it gives CASSLGRANTGELFF. The V gene is TRBV11-2, the J gene TRBJ2-2; TRBD1 or TRBD2 may be the D gene (5 bases each). V was pared by 3 bases and J by 0 bases, with 8 bases between. This CDR3 is built from 15 residues. Looked up from germline, CDR1 is SGHAT and CDR2 is FQNNGV.

In this sample, this clone turned up a few times. This chain links TRBV27 with TRBJ2-1; D remains ambiguous. Germline loops: CDR1 MNHEY, CDR2 SMNVEV (reference sequence). The CDR3 is 13 residues long. V was pared by 3 bases and J by 5 bases, with 8 bases between. CDR3 sequence: CASSFGRNNEQFF. The CDR3 DNA sequence: TGTGCCAGCAGTTTCGGAAGAAACAATGAGCAGTTCTTC.

This chain uses TRBV7-2 with TRBJ2-1; 10 bases are shared with TRBD2. The CDR3 sequence is 15 residues long. The germline V gene encodes CDR1 SGHTA and CDR2 FQGNSA. V trimming: 4 bases; J trimming: 9 bases; junction bases outside the gene matches: 9. DNA for the CDR3: TGTGCCAGCAGCTATATTACTAGCGGGACTAGTGAGCAGTTCTTC. Protein sequence: CASSYITSGTSEQFF.

This clone was detected a few times. V gene TRBV15 combines with J gene TRBJ1-2; TRBD1 might be the D (6 bases). CDR1 and CDR2 from the germline V gene are LNHNV and YYDKDF (reference sequence). Trimming removed 1 base from V and 0 bases from J, with 24 bases in between. This CDR3 spans 20 amino acids. The CDR3 nucleotides are TGTGCCACCAGCAGAGCGATTCGATTAAAGCCCGGGACAACTAACTATGGCTACACCTTC. Translation: CATSRAIRLKPGTTNYGYTF.

The chain carries TRBV4-3 and TRBJ2-7; 7 nucleotides match TRBD1. V shed 4 bases, J shed 2 bases, and the junction held 11 bases outside the gene matches. The CDR3 has 16 amino acids. CDR1 is LGHNA and CDR2 is YSLEER in the germline V gene. In nucleotides, the CDR3 is TGCGCCAGCAGCCGGGGGCTGGGGACAGAGACCTACGAGCAGTACTTC. This gives the protein CASSRGLGTETYEQYF.

In this sample, this clone turned up once. The chain couples TRBV2 to TRBJ2-2; D is perhaps TRBD1 (5 bases). The CDR3 covers 15 residues. Looked up from germline, CDR1 is SNHLY and CDR2 is FYNNEI. V was cut by 3 bases and J by 2 bases, with 10 bases left in between. CDR3 loop: CASSEETVNTGELFF. CDR3 coding DNA: TGTGCCAGCAGTGAGGAGACAGTCAACACCGGGGAGCTGTTTTTT.

This chain uses TRBV13 with TRBJ1-1; 9 bases match TRBD1. The CDR3 is 13 amino acids. The J segment lost 13 bases and the V segment lost 6 bases, leaving 12 bases of the junction unmatched. Germline values: CDR1 PRHDT, CDR2 FYEKMQ (reference sequence). The CDR3 reads CASSYPPDRGGFF. The CDR3 bases are TGTGCCAGCAGTTATCCCCCGGACAGGGGAGGTTTCTTT.

The chain is built from TRBV7-6 and TRBJ2-2, with 9 bases aligning to TRBD2. Germline V gives CDR1 SGHVS, CDR2 FNYEAQ. The V gene end was trimmed by 1 base and the J gene end by 6 bases; junction bases not matched to a gene: 9. The CDR3 is made up of 17 amino acids. The CDR3 loop reads CASSLDGVAGDAGELFF. The CDR3 region has the DNA TGTGCCAGCAGCTTAGATGGGGTAGCGGGAGACGCCGGGGAGCTGTTTTTT. Combining the CDR3 with reference TRBV7-6 and TRBJ2-2 gives the whole variable domain GAGVSQSPRYKVTKRGQDVALRCDPISGHVSLYWYRQALGQGPEFLTYFNYEAQQDKSGLPNDRFSAERPEGSISTLTIQRTEQRDSAMYRCASSLDGVAGDAGELFFGEGSRLTVL.

CDR3 sequence reads: CASSLAGLNEYTEAFF. The CDR3 DNA sequence: TGCGCCAGCAGCTTGGCCGGATTGAACGAATATACTGAAGCTTTCTTT. The chain recombines TRBV5-1 with TRBJ1-1; D gene ambiguous. Germline lookup yields CDR1 SGHRS and CDR2 YFSETQ. The CDR3 is 16 amino acids. The V and J ends lost 0 bases and 5 bases respectively, with 17 bases between them.

The chain employs TRBV21-1 and TRBJ1-2. TRBV21-1 is described as a pseudogene. This CDR3 has 15 amino acids. This CDR3 is CASSKGVGGWSGYTF. CDR3 bases: TGTGCCAGCAGCAAAGGCGTCGGGGGGTGGTCTGGCTACACCTTC.

CDR3 DNA: TGTGCCAGCAGTTCCCGACAGGGGGCGTCCTACGAGCAGTACTTC. The encoded protein is CASSSRQGASYEQYF. The chain couples TRBV6-6 to TRBJ2-7, with TRBD1 matching over 10 bases. The CDR3 covers 15 residues. Trimming took 4 bases from V and 1 from J; bases not matched to a gene: 4. CDR1 MNHNY and CDR2 SVGAGI come from the germline V gene (reference sequence).

The chain combines TRBV27 with TRBJ2-5, with D possibly TRBD1 on 5 matching bases. Deletions cut 3 bases from V and 9 bases from J, with 20 bases between. Germline lookup yields CDR1 MNHEY and CDR2 SMNVEV (reference sequence). The length of the CDR3 is 15 residues. CDR3 residues: CASSFSRAGIIPQYF. The CDR3 nucleotides are TGTGCCAGCAGTTTTTCCAGGGCAGGGATCATACCCCAGTACTTC.

The genes are TRBV5-5 and TRBJ1-1; D remains unclear. The V end lost 2 bases, the J end lost 1 base, and 12 bases lay between the germline ends. The germline V gene has CDR1 SGHKS and CDR2 YYEKEE (reference sequence). This CDR3 has 15 amino acids. CDR3 residues: CASSFSLGWNTEAFF. The CDR3 DNA is TGTGCCAGCAGCTTTTCGTTAGGATGGAACACTGAAGCTTTCTTT.

The rearrangement joins TRBV5-5 to TRBJ2-7; D not resolved. Germline values: CDR1 SGHKS, CDR2 YYEKEE (reference sequence). The CDR3 extends over 14 amino acids. V shed 4 bases and J shed 1 base, with 12 bases lying between them. The CDR3 is CASSTRVYSYEQYF. The DNA of the CDR3 is TGTGCCAGCAGCACCCGGGTCTATTCCTACGAGCAGTACTTC.

The V gene is TRBV4-2, the J gene TRBJ1-2; D ambiguous. Deletions cut 2 bases from V and 7 bases from J, with 20 bases between. The germline CDR1 and CDR2 sequences are LGHNA and YNFKEQ. The CDR3 covers 16 residues. The CDR3 DNA reads as TGTGCCAGCAGCCAACCTCCCGGCAGCGGGGTGGCTGGCTACACCTTC. Its translation: CASSQPPGSGVAGYTF.

This CDR3 is CASSDSPRETQYF. As DNA, the CDR3 is TGTGCCAGCAGTGACAGTCCGAGGGAGACCCAGTACTTC. V usage is TRBV25-1 and J usage is TRBJ2-5; D is unclear. Trimming removed 3 bases from V and 5 bases from J, with 10 bases in between. Germline loops: CDR1 MGHDK, CDR2 SYGVNS. The CDR3 is 13 amino acids.

This rearrangement joins TRBV7-6 to TRBJ2-3; D perhaps matches TRBD1 (5 bases). In germline, CDR1 is SGHVS, CDR2 FNYEAQ. Trimming removed 4 bases at V and 4 bases at J, with 12 bases between. CDR3 length: 14 residues. The CDR3 spells CASSSQRGPDTQYF. The DNA for the CDR3 is TGTGCCAGCAGCTCGCAAAGGGGCCCAGATACGCAGTATTTT.

The V gene is TRBV5-1, the J gene TRBJ1-1; tentatively, D is TRBD1 (6 bases). V was pared by 4 bases and J by 0 bases, with 16 bases between. This CDR3 is built from 16 residues. Germline lookup yields CDR1 SGHRS and CDR2 YFSETQ. DNA for the CDR3: TGCGCCAGCAGCCGAAGGGGGGGGCCGATGAACACTGAAGCTTTCTTT. It specifies CASSRRGGPMNTEAFF.